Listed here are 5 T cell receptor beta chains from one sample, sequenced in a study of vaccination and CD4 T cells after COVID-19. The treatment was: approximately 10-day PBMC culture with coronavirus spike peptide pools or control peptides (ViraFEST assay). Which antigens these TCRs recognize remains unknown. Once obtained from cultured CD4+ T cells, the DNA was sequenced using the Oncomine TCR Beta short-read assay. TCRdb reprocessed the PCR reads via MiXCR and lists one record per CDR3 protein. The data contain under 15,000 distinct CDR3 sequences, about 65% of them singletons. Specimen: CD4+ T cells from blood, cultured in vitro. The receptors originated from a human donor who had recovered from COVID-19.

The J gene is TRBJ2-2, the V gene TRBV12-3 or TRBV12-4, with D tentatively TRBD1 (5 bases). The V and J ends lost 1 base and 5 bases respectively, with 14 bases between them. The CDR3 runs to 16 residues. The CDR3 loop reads CASSLVVPGRTGELFF. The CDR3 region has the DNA TGTGCCAGCAGTTTAGTAGTACCAGGGCGGACCGGGGAGCTGTTTTTT.

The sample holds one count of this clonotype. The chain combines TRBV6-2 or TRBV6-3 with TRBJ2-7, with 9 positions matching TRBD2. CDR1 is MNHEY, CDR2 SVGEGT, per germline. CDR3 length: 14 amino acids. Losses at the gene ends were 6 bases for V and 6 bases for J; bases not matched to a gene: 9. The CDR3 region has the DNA TGTGCCAGCAGGGGCGGGGGGGCCGGCGGCGAGCAGTACTTC. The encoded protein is CASRGGGAGGEQYF.

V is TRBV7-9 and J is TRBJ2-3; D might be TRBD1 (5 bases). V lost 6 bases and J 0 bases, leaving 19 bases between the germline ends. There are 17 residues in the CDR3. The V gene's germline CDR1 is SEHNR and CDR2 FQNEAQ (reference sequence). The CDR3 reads CASRPPWGSSSTDTQYF. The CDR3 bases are TGTGCCAGCAGACCCCCGTGGGGCTCCTCTAGCACAGATACGCAGTATTTT.

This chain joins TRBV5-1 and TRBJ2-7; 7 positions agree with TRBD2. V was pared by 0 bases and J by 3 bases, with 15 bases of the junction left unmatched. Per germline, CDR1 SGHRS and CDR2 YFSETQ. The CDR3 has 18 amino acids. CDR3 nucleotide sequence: TGCGCCAGCAGCTTGGAAATCGGGGGGAAAGACCGGATCTACGAGCAGTACTTC. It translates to CASSLEIGGKDRIYEQYF.

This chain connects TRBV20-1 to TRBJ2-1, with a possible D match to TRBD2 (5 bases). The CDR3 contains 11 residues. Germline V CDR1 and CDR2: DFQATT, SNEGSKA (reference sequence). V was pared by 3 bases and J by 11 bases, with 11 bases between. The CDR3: CSASALGKQFF. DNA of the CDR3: TGCAGTGCTAGTGCCCTCGGGAAGCAGTTCTTC.